Included here is one T cell receptor beta chain sequence, with context. Next came a second PCR, run for about 7 to 12 cycles, which used a sample-barcoded 5' primer along with a J-beta primer mix. A template-switch adaptor containing 12 random nucleotides labeled each cDNA molecule. TCRdb passed the 5' RACE reads through MiXCR, listing each CDR3 protein once. The data hold about 930,000 distinct CDR3 sequences, with around 29% observed a single time. The data belong to a study of blood T cells in healthy people across ages. These data were also reused for a study on T cells of mothers and their children. Turning to that study: At a rate of roughly 1.4 ug per 15 ul, cDNA synthesis received all of the extracted RNA. Second-PCR primer M1S introduced sample barcodes and 2-4 random nucleotides. No clones detected were persistent microchimeric T cell clones.

Sequencing input: blood. The clonotype comes from a woman in her thirties or forties in good health.

Here the CDR3 reads CASSPAGQGGYNEQYF. For the CDR3, the DNA is TGTGCCAGCTCACCAGCGGGCCAAGGGGGCTACAATGAGCAGTACTTC. This chain connects TRBV18 to TRBJ2-1; TRBD1 matches 7 bases. The end of the DNA is better explained by TRBJ2-7, so the J call may be wrong. Germline V gene lookup returns CDR1 KGHSH and CDR2 LQKENI. The CDR3 spans 16 residues.